The following is a T cell receptor beta chain sequence with its context. This specimen belongs to a study of blood T cell repertoires in COVID-19. In the authors' workflow: Reference gene primer amplification in the assay estimated nucleated cell counts. The protocol was immunoSEQ multiplex PCR, while the TCRdb copy is restricted to in-frame clones and leaves out a portion. Clonal size and the V and J genes are those of that table, whereas D and trimming came from the DNA. The table has around 320,000 clones, approximately 88% seen once. Trimming took 0 bases from V and 0 from J, leaving 2 bases between them. The CDR3 covers 12 residues. Per the germline V gene, CDR1 is SQVTM and CDR2 is ANQGSEA.

This rearrangement joins TRBV29-1 to TRBJ1-1, with D uncertain. The origin of this receptor is a young woman who had recovered from COVID-19. Sequenced material: peripheral blood. CDR3 bases: TGCAGCGTTGAAGATATGAACACTGAAGCTTTCTTT. Protein product: CSVEDMNTEAFF. The entire variable domain, with the rest obtained from reference TRBV29-1 and TRBJ1-1, is as follows: SAVISQKPSRDICQRGTSLTIQCQVDSQVTMMFWYRQQPGQSLTLIATANQGSEATYESGFVIDKFPISRPNLTFSTLTVSNMSPEDSSIYLCSVEDMNTEAFFGQGTRLTVV.